Many counts were recorded for the clone carrying this T cell receptor (beta chain). This CDR3 has 14 amino acids. Germline CDR1 reads LGHDT; CDR2 reads YNNKEL (reference sequence). V was pared by 4 bases and J by 2 bases, with 11 bases between. The entry originates in a study of human T cells and chemical hapten exposure. The time point was: patch test 1, 2 weeks after DPC sensitization. Treatment of the sample: therapeutic diphenylcyclopropenone sensitization with weekly scalp DPC. Blood draws came first, before each patch test. Unique molecular identifiers were attached to individual cDNA molecules during library preparation. TCRdb fed the RACE reads into MiXCR, producing one record per CDR3 protein. Of about 80,000 distinct CDR3 sequences detected, around 10% appear once; the ten largest clones hold approximately 1.5%.

The source is a woman in her 50s with alopecia areata. Some clones in this sample may be carry-over from other donors' samples. The material was whole blood, obtained in connection with sensitization to the hapten diphenylcyclopropenone (DPC). V usage is TRBV3-1 and J usage is TRBJ2-5, with D possibly being TRBD1 (6 bases). CDR3 region: CASSLTGGQETQYF. The CDR3 DNA reads as TGTGCCAGCAGCCTGACAGGCGGGCAAGAGACCCAGTACTTC.